What follows are 16 T cell receptor beta chains derived from one specimen sequenced in a study of cytomegalovirus exposure and HLA in healthy donors. Primers for the PCR totalled 60 Vbeta and 13 Jbeta. Generated by immunoSEQ multiplex PCR, the TCRdb table keeps only in-frame clones and is missing some. Counted here are just over 150,000 clones, around 72% occurring once; the ten biggest clones make up around 7%. Sequencing was performed on PBMCs. These receptors originate from a man aged 35 to 55 in good health and CMV-seropositive.

This rearrangement joins TRBV9 to TRBJ2-2; a weak D match, TRBD2 (5 bases). This CDR3 is built from 16 residues. Germline assignment: CDR1 SGDLS and CDR2 YYNGEE. V lost 0 bases and J 3 bases, leaving 12 bases between the germline ends. The DNA of the CDR3 is TGTGCCAGCAGCGTAGTAGCTCGGGGAGACACCGGGGAGCTGTTTTTT. It yields the protein CASSVVARGDTGELFF.

CDR3 nucleotides: TGTGCCAGCAGCTTGGCTGGGACAGGGGGGACTGAAGCTTTCTTT. Residues: CASSLAGTGGTEAFF. V gene TRBV5-4 combines with J gene TRBJ1-1, with 11 bases matching TRBD1. Germline V gene data show CDR1 as SGHNT and CDR2 as YYREEE (reference sequence). V lost 0 bases, J lost 5 bases, and 3 bases stayed unmatched. This CDR3 comprises 15 residues. The whole variable domain, filled in from reference TRBV5-4 and TRBJ1-1, reads ETGVTQSPTHLIKTRGQQVTLRCSSQSGHNTVSWYQQALGQGPQFIFQYYREEENGRGNFPPRFSGLQFPNYSSELNVNALELDDSALYLCASSLAGTGGTEAFFGQGTRLTVV.

For the CDR3, the DNA is TGTGCCAGCAGCACTACAGGGGGCGCGGGGGGGGAAAAACTGTTTTTT. It codes for CASSTTGGAGGEKLFF. The chain joins TRBV7-8 to TRBJ1-4; TRBD1 aligns across 9 bases. The germline CDR1 and CDR2 sequences are SGHVS and FQNEAQ. The CDR3 runs 16 residues. Trimming took 5 bases from V and 8 from J; bases not matched to a gene: 12.

V usage is TRBV19 and J usage is TRBJ1-6; D perhaps matches TRBD1 (5 bases). Trimming stripped 1 base from V and 9 bases from J, with 19 bases between. The germline V gene has CDR1 LNHDA and CDR2 SQIVND (reference sequence). There are 17 residues in the CDR3. The DNA for the CDR3 is TGTGCCAGTAGTATAGTTCCGCAGACAGTACGAGGTTCACCCCTCCACTTT. Its translation: CASSIVPQTVRGSPLHF.

V gene TRBV9 combines with J gene TRBJ2-5, with TRBD2 matching over 15 bases. The germline CDR1 and CDR2 sequences are SGDLS and YYNGEE. CDR3 length: 17 residues. The V and J ends lost 4 bases and 1 base, in that order; junction bases with no gene match: 5. CDR3 nucleotide sequence: TGTGCCAGCAGCCCAGGGACTAGCGGGGGGCTCCAAGAGACCCAGTACTTC. Protein sequence: CASSPGTSGGLQETQYF.

The genes are TRBV6-5 and TRBJ1-5; a weak D match, TRBD1 (5 bases). The germline gives CDR1 MNHEY, CDR2 SVGAGI. The length of the CDR3 is 13 residues. Trimming took off 4 bases at V and 7 bases at J, with 11 bases between the two ends. The CDR3: CASSFLKGQPQHF. The CDR3 DNA follows: TGTGCCAGCAGTTTCCTCAAGGGGCAGCCCCAGCATTTT.

The rearrangement joins TRBV9 to TRBJ1-5; D may be TRBD1 (5 bases). This CDR3 comprises 15 residues. The germline V and J ends were trimmed by 4 bases and 3 bases, with 14 bases remaining between them. Germline lookup yields CDR1 SGDLS and CDR2 YYNGEE. This CDR3 is CASSLSGGVNQPQHF. The DNA of the CDR3 is TGTGCCAGCAGCCTTTCTGGGGGGGTCAATCAGCCCCAGCATTTT.

This clone turned up a few times. In DNA, the CDR3 is TGTGCCAGTAGTATGGGACAGGTACGAGAAGAAAAACTGTTTTTT. Translated, it gives CASSMGQVREEKLFF. The chain has TRBV19 and TRBJ1-4; 8 nucleotides align to TRBD1. This CDR3 spans 15 amino acids. CDR1 and CDR2 from the germline V gene are LNHDA and SQIVND (reference sequence). J lost 8 bases, V lost 3 bases, and 8 bases had no gene match.

The V call is TRBV6-1, the J call TRBJ2-3; 9 bases fit TRBD2. The CDR3 sequence is 15 residues long. Germline V gene sequence: CDR1 MNHNS, CDR2 SASEGT. Unmatched junction bases numbered 7, after V lost 6 bases and J lost 3 bases. CDR3 residues: CASSRSGGLTDTQYF. The CDR3 nucleotides read TGTGCCAGCAGCCGTAGCGGGGGTTTGACAGATACGCAGTATTTT.

A few counts support this clone. The rearrangement joins TRBV4-3 to TRBJ1-5, with 8 bases aligning to TRBD1. Germline loops: CDR1 LGHNA, CDR2 YSLEER. Trimming cost V 0 bases and J 7 bases; bases outside gene matches: 17. The CDR3 is 19 residues long. The CDR3 protein is CASSQDQDRAWKFLQPQHF. The CDR3 region has the DNA TGCGCCAGCAGCCAAGATCAGGACAGGGCCTGGAAATTCCTGCAGCCCCAGCATTTT.

In this sample, this clone turned up a few times. V is TRBV6-5 and J is TRBJ1-1; no clear D. There are 15 residues in the CDR3. The germline gives CDR1 MNHEY, CDR2 SVGAGI. V was clipped by 5 bases and J by 5 bases, with 18 bases between them. The CDR3 protein is CASSHRGRVETEAFF. In DNA, the CDR3 is TGTGCCAGCAGTCACCGGGGTAGGGTAGAGACTGAAGCTTTCTTT.

CDR3 residues: CASSHGTGGGYEQYF. The CDR3 bases are TGTGCCAGCAGCCACGGGACAGGGGGAGGTTACGAGCAGTACTTC. The chain has TRBV13 and TRBJ2-7; 11 bases line up with TRBD1. This CDR3 region has 15 residues. CDR1 is PRHDT, CDR2 FYEKMQ, per germline (reference sequence). Trimming at V came to 5 bases and at J to 4 bases, leaving 7 bases not matched to a gene.

This clone was counted once. The chain recombines TRBV2 with TRBJ1-5; D is unclear. CDR3 length: 13 residues. With 7 bases removed from V and 6 bases from J, the gap between germline ends came to 13 bases. The germline gives CDR1 SNHLY, CDR2 FYNNEI. CDR3: CASILGRGQPQHF. The CDR3 DNA sequence: TGTGCCAGCATCTTAGGACGGGGTCAGCCCCAGCATTTT.

This clone has a handful of counts. The rearrangement uses TRBV14 and TRBJ2-3; D is uncertain. CDR1 SGHDN and CDR2 FVKESK come from the germline V gene. Trimming took off 4 bases at V and 2 bases at J, with 7 bases between the two ends. The CDR3 has 13 amino acids. CDR3 nucleotides: TGTGCCAGCAGCCTTTTAGTCACAGATACGCAGTATTTT. Its translation: CASSLLVTDTQYF. Drawing the rest from reference TRBV14 and TRBJ2-3, the complete variable domain is EAGVTQFPSHSVIEKGQTVTLRCDPISGHDNLYWYRRVMGKEIKFLLHFVKESKQDESGMPNNRFLAERTGGTYSTLKVQPAELEDSGVYFCASSLLVTDTQYFGPGTRLTVL.

The CDR3 protein is CASSGSSGVTDTQYF. The CDR3, as DNA: TGTGCCAGCAGTGGATCTAGCGGGGTAACAGATACGCAGTATTTT. The gene calls are TRBV2 and TRBJ2-3, with 9 bases that match TRBD2. Trimming at V came to 4 bases and at J to 3 bases, leaving 5 bases not matched to a gene. Germline V lookup: CDR1 SNHLY, CDR2 FYNNEI. This CDR3 region has 15 residues.

This clone was observed a handful of times. DNA for the CDR3: TGTGCCATCAGTGAGTCCGAGACAGGGGGGCGAGGCTACACCTTC. This translates into CAISESETGGRGYTF. The V and J genes are TRBV10-3 and TRBJ1-2; TRBD1 matches 9 bases. The V gene's germline CDR1 is ENHRY and CDR2 SYGVKD. The length of the CDR3 is 15 residues. J lost 8 bases, V lost 0 bases, and 7 bases had no gene match.